This passage covers 22 T cell receptor beta chains from one sample sequenced in a study of OX40 agonist ivuxolimab in advanced cancers. The data were produced by immunoSEQ multiplex PCR, yet TCRdb's version contains in-frame clones alone and is incomplete. The sample records tens of thousands of clones, about nine tenths being singletons. The sample was CD4+ or CD8+ T cells sorted from blood, taken in a trial of the OX40 agonist ivuxolimab. Receptors originate from an adult with an advanced solid tumor such as melanoma, head and neck, liver or kidney cancer.

V and J are TRBV5-6 and TRBJ1-1, with unresolved D. Germline CDR1 reads SGHDT; CDR2 reads YYEEEE. V lost 0 bases and J lost 2, with 5 bases in between. The CDR3 length is 13 residues. The CDR3 nucleotides read TGTGCCAGCAGCTTGGGGATCAACACTGAAGCTTTCTTT. The encoded protein is CASSLGINTEAFF.

The chain employs TRBV6-1 and TRBJ1-1; tentatively, D is TRBD1 (5 bases). This CDR3 is 14 amino acids long. Trimming removed 8 bases at V and 0 bases at J, with 13 bases between. The germline V gene has CDR1 MNHNS and CDR2 SASEGT. The CDR3 loop reads CASLGDLLNTEAFF. The CDR3 nucleotides read TGTGCCAGCCTAGGGGACTTACTGAACACTGAAGCTTTCTTT.

The CDR3 nucleotides read TGTGCCAGCAGTGAAGACAGGATCTACGAGCAGTACTTC. Its translation is CASSEDRIYEQYF. The chain joins TRBV2 to TRBJ2-7; D possibly corresponds to TRBD1 (5 bases). The germline gives CDR1 SNHLY, CDR2 FYNNEI. This CDR3 has 13 amino acids. Trimming removed 1 base from V and 3 bases from J, with 7 bases in between.

This chain's CDR3 is CASSWETATSYEQYF. The CDR3, as DNA: TGTGCCAGCAGCTGGGAGACAGCGACCTCCTACGAGCAGTACTTC. The rearrangement links TRBV5-5 to TRBJ2-7; D tentatively fits TRBD1 or TRBD2 (5 bases each). Trimming pared 3 bases from V and 0 bases from J, leaving 13 bases between. Germline V gives CDR1 SGHKS, CDR2 YYEKEE (reference sequence). CDR3 length equals 15 residues.

The chain joins TRBV14 to TRBJ2-3; D gene uncertain. The germline CDR1 and CDR2 sequences are SGHDN and FVKESK. The CDR3 consists of 15 residues. Trimming pared 0 bases from V and 0 bases from J, leaving 7 bases between. The CDR3 DNA reads TGTGCCAGCAGCCAAGAGACTCTCAGCACAGATACGCAGTATTTT. Its translation: CASSQETLSTDTQYF.

The chain has TRBV7-9 and TRBJ2-7; D is ambiguous. The CDR3 runs to 12 residues. V shed 4 bases and J shed 3 bases, with 7 bases lying between them. Germline V gives CDR1 SEHNR, CDR2 FQNEAQ (reference sequence). The CDR3 reads CASSSPDYEQYF. DNA of the CDR3: TGTGCCAGCAGCTCGCCGGACTACGAGCAGTACTTC.

CDR3 loop: CASSLAGDYGYTF. The CDR3 nucleotides are TGTGCCAGCAGTTTAGCAGGGGACTATGGCTACACCTTC. The chain has TRBV27 and TRBJ1-2, with a tentative D call TRBD1 (6 bases). The germline CDR1 and CDR2 sequences are MNHEY and SMNVEV (reference sequence). V lost 2 bases and J 3 bases, leaving 7 bases between the germline ends. The CDR3 consists of 13 residues.

This clone was seen a single time. The chain employs TRBV29-1 and TRBJ2-5; perhaps TRBD1 as D (5 bases). The germline V gene encodes CDR1 SQVTM and CDR2 ANQGSEA. The V end lost 6 bases, the J end lost 7 bases, and 12 bases lay between the germline ends. This CDR3 is built from 11 residues. CDR3 sequence (DNA): TGCAGCGTCCAGGGTAATGGGACCCAGTACTTC. It specifies CSVQGNGTQYF.

The chain links TRBV5-6 to TRBJ1-2; no definite D call. Germline values: CDR1 SGHDT, CDR2 YYEEEE. Trimming cost V 2 bases and J 1 base, with 9 bases left between them. The CDR3 spans 14 residues. CDR3: CASSLDGFNYGYTF. The DNA for the CDR3 is TGTGCCAGCAGCTTAGACGGGTTTAACTATGGCTACACCTTC.

The rearrangement uses TRBV28 and TRBJ2-7; D remains ambiguous. The V end was cut by 3 bases, the J end by 0 bases, with 6 bases between. This CDR3 contains 13 residues. Germline V gene sequence: CDR1 MDHEN, CDR2 SYDVKM. The CDR3 loop is CASSLGASYEQYF. CDR3 DNA sequence: TGTGCCAGCAGTTTGGGTGCCTCCTACGAGCAGTACTTC.

The V and J genes are TRBV11-2 and TRBJ2-2; 7 nucleotides line up with TRBD2. The germline V gene has CDR1 SGHAT and CDR2 FQNNGV. The V gene end was trimmed by 0 bases and the J gene end by 1 base; junction bases not matched to a gene: 5. The length of the CDR3 is 17 residues. CDR3 DNA sequence: TGTGCCAGCAGCTTAGATCTGTGGGAGGGGAACACCGGGGAGCTGTTTTTT. Its protein product is CASSLDLWEGNTGELFF.

This clone was observed a handful of times. The chain recombines TRBV30 with TRBJ1-1; unclear D gene. This CDR3 contains 11 residues. Per the germline V gene, CDR1 is GTSNPN and CDR2 is SVGIG (reference sequence). Trimming pared 8 bases from V and 0 bases from J, leaving 7 bases between. CDR3 coding DNA: TGTGCCGGGAAATTGAACACTGAAGCTTTCTTT. Its protein is CAGKLNTEAFF. The entire variable domain, with the rest obtained from reference TRBV30 and TRBJ1-1, is as follows: SQTIHQWPATLVQPVGSPLSLECTVEGTSNPNLYWYRQAAGRGLQLLFYSVGIGQISSEVPQNLSASRPQDRQFILSSKKLLLSDSGFYLCAGKLNTEAFFGQGTRLTVV.

V and J are TRBV19 and TRBJ2-3; maybe TRBD2 (6 bases). Germline V gene sequence: CDR1 LNHDA, CDR2 SQIVND (reference sequence). V was cut by 6 bases and J by 2 bases, with 24 bases left in between. The CDR3 is made up of 18 amino acids. CDR3: CASSPIVEGRLITDTQYF. The CDR3 DNA follows: TGTGCCAGTAGCCCCATTGTAGAGGGGAGGTTAATCACAGATACGCAGTATTTT.

This clone was seen just once. V usage is TRBV28 and J usage is TRBJ1-6, with 9 bases fitting TRBD1. The V gene's germline CDR1 is MDHEN and CDR2 SYDVKM. V shed 6 bases, J shed 7 bases, and the junction held 7 bases outside the gene matches. CDR3 length equals 15 residues. CDR3 coding DNA: TGTGCCAGCAGCGTCACAGGGGGCACGAATTCACCCCTCCACTTT. Its protein is CASSVTGGTNSPLHF.

The V call is TRBV5-1, the J call TRBJ1-2, with D unclear. Germline assignment: CDR1 SGHRS and CDR2 YFSETQ. Trimming took off 5 bases at V and 3 bases at J, with 14 bases between the two ends. This CDR3 has 14 residues. The CDR3 bases are TGCGCCAGCAGAGGCGCCGGGCCGGACTATGGCTACACCTTC. Translated: CASRGAGPDYGYTF.

The chain is built from TRBV27 and TRBJ2-7; TRBD2 aligns across 7 bases. Germline V gives CDR1 MNHEY, CDR2 SMNVEV (reference sequence). There are 13 residues in the CDR3. Germline trimming cut 6 bases from V and 2 bases from J; bases unmatched to any gene: 4. In DNA form, the CDR3 reads TGTGCCAGCAGCGCGGGGGTGGCCTACGAGCAGTACTTC. Translated, it gives CASSAGVAYEQYF.

This sequence joins TRBV21-1 and TRBJ2-1; TRBD2, the table's D call, was not compared with the DNA. TRBV21-1 is recorded as a pseudogene. The CDR3 spans 16 residues. CDR3 region: CASSKKGGVTYNEQFF. In nucleotides, the CDR3 is TGTGCCAGCAGCAAAAAGGGGGGGGTTACCTACAATGAGCAGTTCTTC.

The genes are TRBV6-5 and TRBJ1-5, with TRBD1 matching 7 bases. CDR1 is MNHEY and CDR2 is SVGAGI in the germline V gene. The length of the CDR3 is 15 residues. Germline trimming cut 7 bases from V and 2 bases from J; bases unmatched to any gene: 8. The CDR3 region has the DNA TGTGCCAGCATGGAGGGGGACAGCGGCAATCAGCCCCAGCATTTT. This gives the protein CASMEGDSGNQPQHF.

V gene TRBV7-3 combines with J gene TRBJ2-3; a possible D gene is TRBD1 (5 bases). CDR1 is SGHTA, CDR2 FQGTGA, per germline. This CDR3 is 14 amino acids long. V lost 2 bases, J lost 2 bases, and 8 bases lay in between. In nucleotides, the CDR3 is TGTGCCAGCAGCTTATTAGGACACACAGATACGCAGTATTTT. Amino acids: CASSLLGHTDTQYF.

The rearrangement links TRBV2 to TRBJ2-1, with D possibly being TRBD2 (5 bases). There are 16 residues in the CDR3. CDR1 SNHLY and CDR2 FYNNEI come from the germline V gene. Between the trimmed V and J ends, which lost 2 bases and 6 bases, there was a span of 17 bases. As DNA, the CDR3 is TGTGCCAGCAGTGAACTTGAGGGTCCGCTTCCCAATGAGCAGTTCTTC. Translated, it gives CASSELEGPLPNEQFF. The variable domain in full, completed from reference TRBV2 and TRBJ2-1, reads EPEVTQTPSHQVTQMGQEVILRCVPISNHLYFYWYRQILGQKVEFLVSFYNNEISEKSEIFDDQFSVERPDGSNFTLKIRSTKLEDSAMYFCASSELEGPLPNEQFFGPGTRLTVL.

The rearrangement joins TRBV27 to TRBJ1-1; the D is unclear. The CDR3 contains 15 residues. V was clipped by 0 bases and J by 3 bases, with 11 bases between them. The germline V gene has CDR1 MNHEY and CDR2 SMNVEV (reference sequence). CDR3 sequence (DNA): TGTGCCAGCAGTTTATCGATCGCTTTAGACACTGAAGCTTTCTTT. Its protein is CASSLSIALDTEAFF.

This CDR3 is CASIPTGTSGNTIYF. In DNA form, the CDR3 reads TGTGCCAGTATCCCGACAGGTACCTCTGGAAACACCATATATTTT. The rearrangement links TRBV19 to TRBJ1-3, with a weak D call TRBD1 (6 bases). This CDR3 contains 15 residues. CDR1 and CDR2 (germline): LNHDA, SQIVND (reference sequence). Trimming cost V 7 bases and J 0 bases, with 13 bases left between them.